The clone carrying this TCR beta chain has a count of ten or more. These data come from a study of patients with pleural tuberculosis. Trimming took off 3 bases at V and 1 base at J, with 6 bases between the two ends. CDR3 length: 13 amino acids. The germline V gene encodes CDR1 SNHLY and CDR2 FYNNEI. One entry per CDR3 protein results from TCRdb running MiXCR on the reads. The profile covers around 50,000 distinct CDR3 sequences, with 7.3% appearing a single time and 15% to 20% taken by the ten largest. The chain is built from TRBV2 and TRBJ2-5; no reliable D call. The receptor was isolated from a human donor with pleural tuberculosis. This CDR3 is CASSEYLQETQYF. In DNA form, the CDR3 reads TGTGCCAGCAGTGAGTACCTCCAAGAGACCCAGTACTTC.